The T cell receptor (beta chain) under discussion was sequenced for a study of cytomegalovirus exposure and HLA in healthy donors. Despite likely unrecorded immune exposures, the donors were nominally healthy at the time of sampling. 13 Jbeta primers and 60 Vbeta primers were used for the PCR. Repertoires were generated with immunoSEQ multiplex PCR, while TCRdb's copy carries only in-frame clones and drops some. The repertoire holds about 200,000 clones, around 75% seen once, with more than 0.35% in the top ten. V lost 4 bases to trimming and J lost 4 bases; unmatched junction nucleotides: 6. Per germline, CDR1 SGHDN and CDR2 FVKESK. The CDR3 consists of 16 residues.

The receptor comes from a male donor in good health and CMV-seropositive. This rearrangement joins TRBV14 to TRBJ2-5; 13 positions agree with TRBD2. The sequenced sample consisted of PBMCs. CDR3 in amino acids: CASSPTSGRMGETQYF. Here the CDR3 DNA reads TGTGCCAGCAGCCCGACTAGCGGGAGGATGGGAGAGACCCAGTACTTC.